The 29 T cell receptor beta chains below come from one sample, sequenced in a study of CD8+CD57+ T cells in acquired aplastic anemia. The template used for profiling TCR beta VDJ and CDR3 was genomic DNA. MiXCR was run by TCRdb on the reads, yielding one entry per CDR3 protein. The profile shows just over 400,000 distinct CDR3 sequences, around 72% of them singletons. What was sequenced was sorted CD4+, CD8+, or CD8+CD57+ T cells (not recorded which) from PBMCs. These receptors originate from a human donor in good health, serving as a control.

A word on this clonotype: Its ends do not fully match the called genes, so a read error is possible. The CDR3 region is CASSDVRVDGYIF. The CDR3 DNA reads as TGTGCCAGCAGTGACGTACGGGTCGATGGCTACATCTTC. V usage is TRBV6-1 and J usage is TRBJ1-2, with D unclear. Germline CDR1 and CDR2: MNHNS and SASEGT. The CDR3 consists of 13 residues.

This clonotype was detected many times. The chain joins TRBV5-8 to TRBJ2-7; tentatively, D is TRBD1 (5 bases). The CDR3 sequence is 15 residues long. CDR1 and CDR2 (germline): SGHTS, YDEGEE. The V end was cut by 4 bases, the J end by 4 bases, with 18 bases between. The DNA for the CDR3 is TGTGCCAGCAGCCTATCAGACAGTATCTATTACGAGCAGTACTTC. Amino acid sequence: CASSLSDSIYYEQYF.

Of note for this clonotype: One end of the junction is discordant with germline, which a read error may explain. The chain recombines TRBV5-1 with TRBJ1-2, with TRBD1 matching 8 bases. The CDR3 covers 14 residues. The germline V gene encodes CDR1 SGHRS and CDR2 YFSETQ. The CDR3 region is CASSADRGAGGYTF. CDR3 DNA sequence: TGTGCCAGCAGCGCCGACAGGGGCGCAGGTGGCTACACCTTC.

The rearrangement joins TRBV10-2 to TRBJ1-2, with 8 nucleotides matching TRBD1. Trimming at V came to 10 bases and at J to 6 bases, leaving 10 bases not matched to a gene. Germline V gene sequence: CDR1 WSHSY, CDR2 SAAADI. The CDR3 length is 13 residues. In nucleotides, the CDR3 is TGCGCCATCAGCGTACAGGGGGGGAATGGCTACACCTTC. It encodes CAISVQGGNGYTF.

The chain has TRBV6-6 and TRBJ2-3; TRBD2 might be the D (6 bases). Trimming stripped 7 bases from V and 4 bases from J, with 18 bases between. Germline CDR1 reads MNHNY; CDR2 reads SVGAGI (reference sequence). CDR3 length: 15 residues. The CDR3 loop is CASTESAGRADTQYF. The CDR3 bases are TGTGCCAGCACTGAATCAGCGGGTAGGGCAGATACGCAGTATTTT.

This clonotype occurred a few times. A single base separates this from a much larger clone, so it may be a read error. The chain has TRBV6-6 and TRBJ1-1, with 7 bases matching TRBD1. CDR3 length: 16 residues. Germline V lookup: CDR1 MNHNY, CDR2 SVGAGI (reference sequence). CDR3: CACSYLSRDRNTEAFF. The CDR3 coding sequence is TGTGCCTGCAGTTACCTATCCCGGGACAGGAACACTGAAGCTTTCTTT.

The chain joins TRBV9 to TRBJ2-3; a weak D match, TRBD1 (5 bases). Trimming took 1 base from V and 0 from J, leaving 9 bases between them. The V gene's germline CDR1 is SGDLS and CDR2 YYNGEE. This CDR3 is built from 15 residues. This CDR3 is CASSVTGASTDTQYF. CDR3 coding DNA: TGTGCCAGCAGCGTAACAGGAGCTAGCACAGATACGCAGTATTTT.

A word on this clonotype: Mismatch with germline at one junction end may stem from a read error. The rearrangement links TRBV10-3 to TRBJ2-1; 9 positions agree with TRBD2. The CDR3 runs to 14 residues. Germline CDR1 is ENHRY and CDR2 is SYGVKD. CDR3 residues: CAISEATSGGEQLF. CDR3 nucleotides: TGTGCCATCAGTGAGGCGACTAGCGGTGGTGAGCAGCTCTTC.

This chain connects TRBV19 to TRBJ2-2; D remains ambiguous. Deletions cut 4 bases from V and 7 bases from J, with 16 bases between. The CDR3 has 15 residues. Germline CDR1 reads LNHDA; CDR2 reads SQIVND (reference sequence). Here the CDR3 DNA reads TGTGCCAGTAGTACCTCGTGGACGGCTGACGGGGAGCTGTTTTTT. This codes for CASSTSWTADGELFF.

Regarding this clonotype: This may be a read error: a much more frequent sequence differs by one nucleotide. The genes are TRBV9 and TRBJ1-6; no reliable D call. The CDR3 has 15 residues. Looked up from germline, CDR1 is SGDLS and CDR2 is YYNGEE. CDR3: CASSLADQMNSPHHF. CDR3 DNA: TGTGCCAGCTCACTAGCGGACCAGATGAATTCACCCCACCACTTT.

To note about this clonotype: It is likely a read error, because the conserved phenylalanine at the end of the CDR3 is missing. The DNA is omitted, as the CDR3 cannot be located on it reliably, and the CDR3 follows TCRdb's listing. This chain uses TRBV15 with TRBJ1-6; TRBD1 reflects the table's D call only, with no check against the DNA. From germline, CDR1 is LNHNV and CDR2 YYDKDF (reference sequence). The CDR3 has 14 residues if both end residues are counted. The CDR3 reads CAASRDRGGGPLQP.

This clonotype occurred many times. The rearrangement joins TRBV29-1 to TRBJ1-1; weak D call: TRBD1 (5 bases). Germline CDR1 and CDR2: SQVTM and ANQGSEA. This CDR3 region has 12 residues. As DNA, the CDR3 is TGCAGTGCCAGGGTTGTTGGGACTGAAGCTTTCTTT. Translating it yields CSARVVGTEAFF. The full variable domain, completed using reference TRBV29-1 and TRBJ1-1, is SAVISQKPSRDICQRGTSLTIQCQVDSQVTMMFWYRQQPGQSLTLIATANQGSEATYESGFVIDKFPISRPNLTFSTLTVSNMSPEDSSIYLCSARVVGTEAFFGQGTRLTVV.

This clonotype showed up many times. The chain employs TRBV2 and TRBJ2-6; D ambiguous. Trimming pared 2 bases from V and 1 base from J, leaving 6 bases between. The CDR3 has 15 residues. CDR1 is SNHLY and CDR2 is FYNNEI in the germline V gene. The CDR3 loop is CASSELGSGANVLTF. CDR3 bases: TGTGCCAGCAGTGAATTAGGTTCTGGGGCCAACGTCCTGACTTTC.

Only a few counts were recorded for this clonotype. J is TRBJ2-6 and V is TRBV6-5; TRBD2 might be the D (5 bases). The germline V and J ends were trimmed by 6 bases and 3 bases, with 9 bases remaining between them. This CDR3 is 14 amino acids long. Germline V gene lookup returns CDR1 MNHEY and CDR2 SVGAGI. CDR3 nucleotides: TGTGCCAGCAGGGAGGTTCTTGGGGCCAACGTCCTGACTTTC. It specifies CASREVLGANVLTF.

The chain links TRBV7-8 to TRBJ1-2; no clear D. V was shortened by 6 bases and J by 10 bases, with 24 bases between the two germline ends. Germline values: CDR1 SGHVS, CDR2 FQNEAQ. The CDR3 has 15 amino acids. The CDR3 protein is CASSLPAGANYNYTF. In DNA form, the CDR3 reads TGTGCCAGCAGTTTACCGGCGGGAGCTAACTATAACTACACCTTC.

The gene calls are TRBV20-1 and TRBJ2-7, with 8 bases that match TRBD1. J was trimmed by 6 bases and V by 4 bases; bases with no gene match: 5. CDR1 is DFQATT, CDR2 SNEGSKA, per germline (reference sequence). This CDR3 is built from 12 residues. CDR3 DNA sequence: TGCAGTGCTAAACAGGGGGGTCGCGAGCAGTACTTC. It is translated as CSAKQGGREQYF.

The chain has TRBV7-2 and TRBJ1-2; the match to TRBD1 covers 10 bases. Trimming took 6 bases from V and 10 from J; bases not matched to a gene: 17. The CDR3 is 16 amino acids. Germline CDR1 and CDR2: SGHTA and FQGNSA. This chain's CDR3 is CASRWDRGNYEQYYTF. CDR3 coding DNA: TGTGCCAGCAGATGGGACAGGGGAAACTACGAGCAGTACTACACCTTC.

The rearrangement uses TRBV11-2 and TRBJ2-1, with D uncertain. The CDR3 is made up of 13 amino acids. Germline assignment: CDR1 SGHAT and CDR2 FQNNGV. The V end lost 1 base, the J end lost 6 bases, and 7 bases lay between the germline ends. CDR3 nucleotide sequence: TGTGCCAGCAGCTTAGGCCCGGGCAATGAGCAGTTCTTC. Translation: CASSLGPGNEQFF. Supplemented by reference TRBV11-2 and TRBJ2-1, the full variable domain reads EAGVAQSPRYKIIEKRQSVAFWCNPISGHATLYWYQQILGQGPKLLIQFQNNGVVDDSQLPKDRFSAERLKGVDSTLKIQPAKLEDSAVYLCASSLGPGNEQFFGPGTRLTVL.

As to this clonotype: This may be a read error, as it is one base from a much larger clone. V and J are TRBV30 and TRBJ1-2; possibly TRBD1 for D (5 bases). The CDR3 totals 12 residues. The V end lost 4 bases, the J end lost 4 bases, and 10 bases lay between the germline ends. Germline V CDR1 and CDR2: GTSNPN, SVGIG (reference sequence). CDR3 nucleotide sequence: TGTGCCTGGACCAGGGCCTTCTATGGCTACACCTTC. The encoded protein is CAWTRAFYGYTF.

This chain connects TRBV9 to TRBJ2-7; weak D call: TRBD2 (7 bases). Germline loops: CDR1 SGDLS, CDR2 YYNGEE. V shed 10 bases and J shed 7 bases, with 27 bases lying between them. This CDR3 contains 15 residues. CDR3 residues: CACWVVGGAYDEQYF. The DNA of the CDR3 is TGTGCCTGCTGGGTAGTGGGGGGGGCCTACGATGAGCAGTACTTC.

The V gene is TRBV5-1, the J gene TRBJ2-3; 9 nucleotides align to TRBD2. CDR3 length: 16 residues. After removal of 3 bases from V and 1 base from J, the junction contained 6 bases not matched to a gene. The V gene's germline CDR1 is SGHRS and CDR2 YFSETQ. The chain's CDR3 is CASSYGGGGRTDTQYF. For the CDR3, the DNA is TGCGCCAGCAGCTACGGCGGGGGGGGACGCACAGATACGCAGTATTTT.

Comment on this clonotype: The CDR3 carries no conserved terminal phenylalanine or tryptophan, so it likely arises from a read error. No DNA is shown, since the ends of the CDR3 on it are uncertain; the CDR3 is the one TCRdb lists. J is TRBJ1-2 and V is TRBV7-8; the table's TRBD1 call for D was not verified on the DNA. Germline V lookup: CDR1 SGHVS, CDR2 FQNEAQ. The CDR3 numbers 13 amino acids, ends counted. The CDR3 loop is CASSQERGLGYTL.

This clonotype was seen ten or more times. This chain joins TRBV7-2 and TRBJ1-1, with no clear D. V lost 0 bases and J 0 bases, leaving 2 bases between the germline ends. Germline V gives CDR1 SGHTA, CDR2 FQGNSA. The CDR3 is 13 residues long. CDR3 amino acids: CASSLALNTEAFF. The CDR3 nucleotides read TGTGCCAGCAGCTTAGCGCTGAACACTGAAGCTTTCTTT.

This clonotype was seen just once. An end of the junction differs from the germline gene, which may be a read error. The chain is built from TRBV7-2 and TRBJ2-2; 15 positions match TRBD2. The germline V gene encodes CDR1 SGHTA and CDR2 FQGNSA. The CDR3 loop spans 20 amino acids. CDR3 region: CASSHRGTSGGPPNTGELFF. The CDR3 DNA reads TGCGCCAGCAGCCATCGTGGGACTAGCGGGGGGCCTCCCAACACCGGGGAGCTGTTTTTT.

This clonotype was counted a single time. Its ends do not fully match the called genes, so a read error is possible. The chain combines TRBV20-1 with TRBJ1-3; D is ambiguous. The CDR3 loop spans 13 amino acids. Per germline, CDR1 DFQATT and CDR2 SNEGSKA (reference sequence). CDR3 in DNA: TGCAGTCTGCGTAGCGGGTCTCGAAAGACCATATATTTT. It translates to CSLRSGSRKTIYF.

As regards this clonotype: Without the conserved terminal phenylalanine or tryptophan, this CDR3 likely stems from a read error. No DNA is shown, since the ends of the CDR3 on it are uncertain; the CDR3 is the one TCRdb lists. The CDR3 loop reads CASSLGDRGATNS. This chain joins TRBV7-2 and TRBJ1-2; TRBD1 reflects the table's D call only, with no check against the DNA. The CDR3 spans 13 residues, counting both ends. From germline, CDR1 is SGHTA and CDR2 FQGNSA.

The chain's CDR3 is CASLGAAGVRGYTF. CDR3 DNA sequence: TGTGCCAGCCTCGGGGCAGCAGGGGTGAGAGGCTACACCTTC. J is TRBJ1-2 and V is TRBV25-1; D possibly corresponds to TRBD1 (6 bases). Germline V gives CDR1 MGHDK, CDR2 SYGVNS. This CDR3 is 14 amino acids long. The V gene lost 8 bases and the J gene lost 8 bases, with 21 bases spanning the gap.

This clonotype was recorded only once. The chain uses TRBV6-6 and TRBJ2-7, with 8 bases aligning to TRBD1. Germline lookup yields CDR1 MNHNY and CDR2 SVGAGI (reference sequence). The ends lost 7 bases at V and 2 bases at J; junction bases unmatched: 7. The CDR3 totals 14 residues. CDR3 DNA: TGTGCCAGCATTGAGACAGGGGAGACCTACGAGCAGTACTTC. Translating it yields CASIETGETYEQYF.

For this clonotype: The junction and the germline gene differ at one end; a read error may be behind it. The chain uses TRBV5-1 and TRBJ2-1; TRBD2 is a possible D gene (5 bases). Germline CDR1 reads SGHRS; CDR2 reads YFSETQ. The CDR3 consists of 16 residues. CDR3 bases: TGTGCTAGCAGCTTAGGGCCGAGCACAGAGGTCGATGAGCAGTTCTTC. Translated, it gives CASSLGPSTEVDEQFF.